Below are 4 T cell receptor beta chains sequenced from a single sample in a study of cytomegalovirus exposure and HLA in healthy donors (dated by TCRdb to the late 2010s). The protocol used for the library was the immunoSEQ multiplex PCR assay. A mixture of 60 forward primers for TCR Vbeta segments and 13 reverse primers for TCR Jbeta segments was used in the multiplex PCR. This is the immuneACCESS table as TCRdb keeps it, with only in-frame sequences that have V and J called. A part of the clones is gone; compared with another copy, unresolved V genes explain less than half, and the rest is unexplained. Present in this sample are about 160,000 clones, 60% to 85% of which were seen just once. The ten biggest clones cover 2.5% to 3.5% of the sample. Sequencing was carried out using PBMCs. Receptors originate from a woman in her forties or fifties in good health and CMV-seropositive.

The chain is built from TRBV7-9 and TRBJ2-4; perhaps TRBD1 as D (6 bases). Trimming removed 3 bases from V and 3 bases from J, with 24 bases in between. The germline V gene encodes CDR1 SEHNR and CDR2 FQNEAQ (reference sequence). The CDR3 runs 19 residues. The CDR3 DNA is TGTGCCAGCAGCTTGTTCTTTTCCGGGACACCCTGGGGCAAAAACATTCAGTACTTC. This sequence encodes CASSLFFSGTPWGKNIQYF.

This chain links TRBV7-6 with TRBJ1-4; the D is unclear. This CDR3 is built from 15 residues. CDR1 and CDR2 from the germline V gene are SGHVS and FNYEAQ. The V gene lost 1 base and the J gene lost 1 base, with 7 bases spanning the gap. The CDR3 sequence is CASSLVPGTNEKLFF. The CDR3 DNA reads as TGTGCCAGCAGCTTAGTGCCAGGAACTAATGAAAAACTGTTTTTT.

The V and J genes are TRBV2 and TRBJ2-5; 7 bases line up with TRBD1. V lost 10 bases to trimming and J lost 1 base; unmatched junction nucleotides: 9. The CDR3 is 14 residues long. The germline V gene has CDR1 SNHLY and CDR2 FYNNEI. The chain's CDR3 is CATQGDTTQETQYF. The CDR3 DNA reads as TGTGCCACCCAGGGGGACACCACCCAAGAGACCCAGTACTTC.

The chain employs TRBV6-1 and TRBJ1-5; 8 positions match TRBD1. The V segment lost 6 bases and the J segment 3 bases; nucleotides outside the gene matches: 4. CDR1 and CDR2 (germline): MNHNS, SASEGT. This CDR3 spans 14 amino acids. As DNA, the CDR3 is TGTGCCAGCAGAGTGGACAGGGACAATCAGCCCCAGCATTTT. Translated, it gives CASRVDRDNQPQHF.